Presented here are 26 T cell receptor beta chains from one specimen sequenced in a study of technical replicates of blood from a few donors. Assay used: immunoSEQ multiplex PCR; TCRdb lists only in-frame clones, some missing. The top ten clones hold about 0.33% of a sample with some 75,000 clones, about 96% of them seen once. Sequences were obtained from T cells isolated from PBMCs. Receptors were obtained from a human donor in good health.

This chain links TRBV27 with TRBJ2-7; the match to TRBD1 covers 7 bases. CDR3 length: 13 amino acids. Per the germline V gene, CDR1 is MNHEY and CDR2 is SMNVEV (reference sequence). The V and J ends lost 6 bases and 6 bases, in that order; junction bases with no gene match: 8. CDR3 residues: CASSLKQGSEQYF. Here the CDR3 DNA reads TGTGCCAGCAGCCTAAAACAGGGGAGCGAGCAGTACTTC.

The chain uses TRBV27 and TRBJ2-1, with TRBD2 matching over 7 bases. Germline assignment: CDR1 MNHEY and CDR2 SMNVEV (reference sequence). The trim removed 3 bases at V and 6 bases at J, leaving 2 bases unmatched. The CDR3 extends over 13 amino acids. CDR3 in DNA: TGTGCCAGCAGTTTGTGGGGGGGCAATGAGCAGTTCTTC. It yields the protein CASSLWGGNEQFF.

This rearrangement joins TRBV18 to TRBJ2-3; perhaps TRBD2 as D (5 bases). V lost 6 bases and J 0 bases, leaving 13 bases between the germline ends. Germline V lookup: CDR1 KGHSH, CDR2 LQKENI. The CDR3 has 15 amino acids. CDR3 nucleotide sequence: TGTGCCAGCTCGACACGGGATTATAGCACAGATACGCAGTATTTT. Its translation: CASSTRDYSTDTQYF.

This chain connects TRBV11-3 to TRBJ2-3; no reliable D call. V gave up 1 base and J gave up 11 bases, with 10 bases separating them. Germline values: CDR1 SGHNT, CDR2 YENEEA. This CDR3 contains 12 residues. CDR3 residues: CASSLAGKGQYF. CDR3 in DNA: TGTGCCAGCAGCTTAGCAGGCAAAGGGCAGTATTTT.

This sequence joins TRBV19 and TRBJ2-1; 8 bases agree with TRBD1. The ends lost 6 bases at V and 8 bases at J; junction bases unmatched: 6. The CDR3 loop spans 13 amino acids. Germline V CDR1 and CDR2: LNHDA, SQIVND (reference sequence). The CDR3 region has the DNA TGTGCCAGTAGGGGAGACAGGGGATATGAGCAGTTCTTC. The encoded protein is CASRGDRGYEQFF.

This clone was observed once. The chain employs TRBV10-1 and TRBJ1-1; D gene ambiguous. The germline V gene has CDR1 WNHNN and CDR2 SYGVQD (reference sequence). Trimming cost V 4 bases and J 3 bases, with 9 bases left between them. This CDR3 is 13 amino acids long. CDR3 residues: CASSVQRDTEAFF. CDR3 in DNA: TGCGCCAGCAGTGTCCAGCGAGACACTGAAGCTTTCTTT.

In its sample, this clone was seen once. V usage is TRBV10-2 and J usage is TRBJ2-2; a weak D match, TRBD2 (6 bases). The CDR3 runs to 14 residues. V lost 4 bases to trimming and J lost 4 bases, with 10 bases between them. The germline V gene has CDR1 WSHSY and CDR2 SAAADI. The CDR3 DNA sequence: TGCGCCAGCAGTGCCGGGAGCGGCACCGGGGAGCTGTTTTTT. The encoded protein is CASSAGSGTGELFF.

CDR3 amino acids: CASSQEERNTGELFF. The CDR3 nucleotides read TGTGCCAGCAGCCAAGAGGAGAGGAACACCGGGGAGCTGTTTTTT. J is TRBJ2-2 and V is TRBV4-2; no definite D call. The ends were cut back, 0 bases at V and 1 base at J, with 6 bases in the middle. The CDR3 extends over 15 amino acids. Germline assignment: CDR1 LGHNA and CDR2 YNFKEQ.

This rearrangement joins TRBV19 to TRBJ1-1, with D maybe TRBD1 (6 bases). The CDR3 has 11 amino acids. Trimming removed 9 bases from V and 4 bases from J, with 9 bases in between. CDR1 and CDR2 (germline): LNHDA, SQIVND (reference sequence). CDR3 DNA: TGTGCCAGCACAGGGCTCACTGAAGCTTTCTTT. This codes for CASTGLTEAFF.

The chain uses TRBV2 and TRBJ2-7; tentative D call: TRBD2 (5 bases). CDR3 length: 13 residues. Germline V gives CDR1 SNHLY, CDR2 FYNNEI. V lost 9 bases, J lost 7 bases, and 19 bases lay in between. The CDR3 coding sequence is TGTGCCAGATCGGACCCGGGGTTTAGGGAGCAGTACTTC. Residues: CARSDPGFREQYF.

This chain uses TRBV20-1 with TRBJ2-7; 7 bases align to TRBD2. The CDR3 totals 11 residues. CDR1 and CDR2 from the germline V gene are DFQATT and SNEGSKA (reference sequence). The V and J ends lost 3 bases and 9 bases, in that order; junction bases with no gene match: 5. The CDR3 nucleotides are TGCAGTGCTAGGGCGGGAGTAGGGCAGTACTTC. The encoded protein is CSARAGVGQYF.

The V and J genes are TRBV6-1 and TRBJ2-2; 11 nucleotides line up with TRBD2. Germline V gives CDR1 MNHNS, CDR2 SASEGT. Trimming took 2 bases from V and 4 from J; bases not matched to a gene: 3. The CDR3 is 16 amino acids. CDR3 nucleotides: TGTGCCAGCAGTGAACTAGCGGGAGGTCGCACCGGGGAGCTGTTTTTT. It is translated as CASSELAGGRTGELFF.

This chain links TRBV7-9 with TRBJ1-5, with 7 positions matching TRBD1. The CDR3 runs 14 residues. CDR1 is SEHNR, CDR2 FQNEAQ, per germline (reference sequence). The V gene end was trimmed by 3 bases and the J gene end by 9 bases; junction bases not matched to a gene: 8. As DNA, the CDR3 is TGTGCCAGCAGCTTGGGACAGCTCGGGGGGCCCCAGCATTTT. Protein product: CASSLGQLGGPQHF. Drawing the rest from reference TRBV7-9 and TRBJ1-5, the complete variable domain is DTGVSQNPRHKITKRGQNVTFRCDPISEHNRLYWYRQTLGQGPEFLTYFQNEAQLEKSRLLSDRFSAERPKGSFSTLEIQRTEQGDSAMYLCASSLGQLGGPQHFGDGTRLSIL.

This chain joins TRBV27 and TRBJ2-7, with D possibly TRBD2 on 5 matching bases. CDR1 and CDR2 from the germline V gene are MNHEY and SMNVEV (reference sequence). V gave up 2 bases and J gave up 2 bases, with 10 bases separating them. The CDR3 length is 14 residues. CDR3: CASSLAGQTYEQYF. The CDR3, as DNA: TGTGCCAGCAGTTTAGCGGGCCAGACCTACGAGCAGTACTTC.

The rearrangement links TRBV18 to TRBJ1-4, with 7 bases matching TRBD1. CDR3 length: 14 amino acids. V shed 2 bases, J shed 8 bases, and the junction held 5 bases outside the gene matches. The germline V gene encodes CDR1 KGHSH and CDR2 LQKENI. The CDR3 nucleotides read TGTGCCAGCTCACCATCAGGGGGTGAGGAAAAACTGTTTTTT. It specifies CASSPSGGEEKLFF.

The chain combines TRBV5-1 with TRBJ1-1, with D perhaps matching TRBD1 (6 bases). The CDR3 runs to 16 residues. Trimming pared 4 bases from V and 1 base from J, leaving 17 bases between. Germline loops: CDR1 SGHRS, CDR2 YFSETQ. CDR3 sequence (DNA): TGCGCCAGCAGCCCATTTTCCAGGGGCCCGAACACTGAAGCTTTCTTT. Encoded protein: CASSPFSRGPNTEAFF.

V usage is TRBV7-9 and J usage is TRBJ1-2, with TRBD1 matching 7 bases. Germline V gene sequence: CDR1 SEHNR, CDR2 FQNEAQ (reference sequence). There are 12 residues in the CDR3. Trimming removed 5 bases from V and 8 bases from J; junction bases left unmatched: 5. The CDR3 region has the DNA TGTGCCAGCAGCCGGACAGGTGAAGGCTACACCTTC. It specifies CASSRTGEGYTF. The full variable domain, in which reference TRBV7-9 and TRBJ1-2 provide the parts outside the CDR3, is DTGVSQNPRHKITKRGQNVTFRCDPISEHNRLYWYRQTLGQGPEFLTYFQNEAQLEKSRLLSDRFSAERPKGSFSTLEIQRTEQGDSAMYLCASSRTGEGYTFGSGTRLTVV.

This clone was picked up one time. This CDR3 is CASSLARSNEKLFF. The CDR3 DNA sequence: TGTGCCAGCAGCCTGGCTAGGTCTAATGAAAAACTGTTTTTT. The chain has TRBV7-2 and TRBJ1-4; D is uncertain. The V end was cut by 5 bases, the J end by 3 bases, with 10 bases between. The CDR3 sequence is 14 residues long. CDR1 and CDR2 (germline): SGHTA, FQGNSA.

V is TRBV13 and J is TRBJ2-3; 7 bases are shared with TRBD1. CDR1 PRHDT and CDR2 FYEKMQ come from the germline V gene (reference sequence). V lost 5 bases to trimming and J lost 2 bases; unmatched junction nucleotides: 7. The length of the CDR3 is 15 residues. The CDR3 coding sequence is TGTGCCAGCAGCCAGAGGACAGGTCCCACAGATACGCAGTATTTT. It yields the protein CASSQRTGPTDTQYF.

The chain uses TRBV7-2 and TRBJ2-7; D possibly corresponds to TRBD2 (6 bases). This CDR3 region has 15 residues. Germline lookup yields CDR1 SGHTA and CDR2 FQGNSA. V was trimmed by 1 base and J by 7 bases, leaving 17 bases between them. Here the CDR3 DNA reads TGTGCCAGCAGCTTAGTATCTCGGGCGGGACGGGAGCAGTACTTC. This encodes CASSLVSRAGREQYF.

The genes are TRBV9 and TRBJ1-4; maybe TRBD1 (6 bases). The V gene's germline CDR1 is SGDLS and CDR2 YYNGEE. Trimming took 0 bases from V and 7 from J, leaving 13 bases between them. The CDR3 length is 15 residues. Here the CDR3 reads CASSVAGGISEKLFF. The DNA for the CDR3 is TGTGCCAGCAGCGTAGCTGGGGGCATCAGTGAAAAACTGTTTTTT.

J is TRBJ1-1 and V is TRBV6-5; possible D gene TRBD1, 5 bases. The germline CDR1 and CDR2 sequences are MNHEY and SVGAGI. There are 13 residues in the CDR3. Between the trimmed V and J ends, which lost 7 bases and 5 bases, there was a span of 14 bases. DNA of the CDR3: TGTGCCAGCATAGGTTCAGGGAGGACTGAAGCTTTCTTT. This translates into CASIGSGRTEAFF.

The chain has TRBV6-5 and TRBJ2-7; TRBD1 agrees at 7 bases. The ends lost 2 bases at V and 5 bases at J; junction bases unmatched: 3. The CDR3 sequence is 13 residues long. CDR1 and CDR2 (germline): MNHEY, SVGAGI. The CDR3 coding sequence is TGTGCCAGCAGTTACGGGCAGGGGGACGAGCAGTACTTC. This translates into CASSYGQGDEQYF.

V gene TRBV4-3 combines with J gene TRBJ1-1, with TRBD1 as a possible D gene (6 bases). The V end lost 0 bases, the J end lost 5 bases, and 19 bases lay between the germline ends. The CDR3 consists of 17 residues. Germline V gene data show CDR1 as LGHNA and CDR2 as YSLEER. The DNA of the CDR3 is TGCGCCAGCAGCCAAGATGGGATGGGGGGGCTGGATACTGAAGCTTTCTTT. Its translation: CASSQDGMGGLDTEAFF.

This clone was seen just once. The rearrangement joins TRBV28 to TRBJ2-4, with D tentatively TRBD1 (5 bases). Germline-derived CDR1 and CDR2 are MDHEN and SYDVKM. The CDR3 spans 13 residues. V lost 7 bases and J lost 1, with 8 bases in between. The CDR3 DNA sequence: TGTGCCAGCACTACAGGTGCCAAAAACATTCAGTACTTC. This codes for CASTTGAKNIQYF.

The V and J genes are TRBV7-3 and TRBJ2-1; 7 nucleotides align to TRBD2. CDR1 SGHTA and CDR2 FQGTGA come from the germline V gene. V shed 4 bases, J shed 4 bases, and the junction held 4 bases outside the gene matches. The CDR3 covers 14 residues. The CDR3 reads CASSSAGSYNEQFF. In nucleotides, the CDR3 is TGTGCCAGCAGCTCAGCGGGATCTTACAATGAGCAGTTCTTC.